This TCR beta chain was identified during a study of blood T cell repertoires in COVID-19. Using immunoSEQ multiplex PCR, the repertoire was profiled, and TCRdb retains in-frame clones only, with some absent. There are about 94,000 clones in the sample; approximately 83% occur only once, and roughly 6.3% lies in the top ten. Germline CDR1 is SGHTA and CDR2 is FQGTGA. Losses at the gene ends were 6 bases for V and 6 bases for J; bases not matched to a gene: 9. The CDR3 runs 15 residues. This sequence was found in a man aged 60-69 years with acute or convalescent COVID-19. The chain combines TRBV7-3 with TRBJ2-2, with TRBD1 matching 8 bases. The sequencing sample was made of peripheral blood. The DNA for the CDR3 is TGTGCCAGCAGTTCATCTAGCAGGGGGCCCGGGGAGCTGTTTTTT. Its protein product is CASSSSSRGPGELFF.